This T cell receptor beta chain was found in a study of control samples from healthy donors and cancer patients. Looked up from germline, CDR1 is SGHAT and CDR2 is FQNNGV. V lost 8 bases and J 8 bases, leaving 18 bases between the germline ends. This CDR3 comprises 13 residues. Clones were read by immunoSEQ multiplex PCR, and TCRdb kept only the in-frame ones, dropping some. The sample shows over 100,000 clones, roughly 92% of them seen only once. Sequencing was performed on blood. The chain recombines TRBV11-2 with TRBJ1-2; D might be TRBD1 (5 bases). The source of this sequence is a man between 18 and 29 years old in good health. CDR3 protein: CASSPQLGEGYTF. CDR3 sequence (DNA): TGTGCCAGCTCCCCGCAACTAGGGGAAGGCTACACCTTC.